This T cell receptor beta chain derives from a study of cytomegalovirus exposure and HLA in healthy donors. As for the study in general: Among the 400 or so donors who were genotyped, over 70% fell in the genetic ancestry cluster that is associated with self-reported Caucasian donors.

Findings and limits, study-wide: TCR beta sequences numbering under 20,000 were associated with HLA alleles at 0.05 false discovery rate in a later analysis. The study flagged about 160 TCR beta chains as cytomegalovirus-associated. Analysis was carried out at a later point, and it linked a missense DCLRE1C variant to TCR beta V- and J-gene trimming.

Use of 60 Vbeta and 13 Jbeta primers characterized the PCR. Only in-frame clones appear in the TCRdb table, and some are missing; sequencing was by immunoSEQ multiplex PCR. The table shows some 150,000 clones, with over 75% occurring only once. V gave up 6 bases and J gave up 3 bases, with 14 bases separating them. Per the germline V gene, CDR1 is SNHLY and CDR2 is FYNNEI. The CDR3 runs 14 residues. In this sample, this clone turned up once. The antigen is unknown. This TCR was sampled from a woman in her 30s in good health and CMV-seronegative. The chain carries TRBV2 and TRBJ1-1; a weak D match, TRBD1 (6 bases). Sequenced sample: PBMCs. The CDR3 nucleotides are TGTGCCAGCAGACAGGGCACCCAGGACACTGAAGCTTTCTTT. Protein sequence: CASRQGTQDTEAFF.